This T cell receptor beta chain was sequenced during a study of cytomegalovirus exposure and HLA in healthy donors. About the study: Of roughly 400 genotyped donors, more than 70% clustered with self-reported Caucasian donors.

Germline V gene lookup returns CDR1 SEHNR and CDR2 FQNEAQ (reference sequence). Deletions cut 5 bases from V and 5 bases from J, with 21 bases between. The CDR3 spans 16 residues. The PCR contained 60 Vbeta and 13 Jbeta primers. As originally analysed: Later, an analysis found 75 million to 100 million unique TCR beta chains, and approximately 10 million of these were shared. TCRdb keeps only in-frame clones here, not all; method: immunoSEQ multiplex PCR. V and J calls and clone size come straight from that table; D and trimming were deduced from the DNA. The repertoire holds around 140,000 clones, with approximately 78% as singletons.

This TCR was sampled from a woman between 45 and 60 years old in good health and CMV-seropositive. The sequenced sample was PBMCs. The gene calls are TRBV7-9 and TRBJ1-1; perhaps TRBD1 as D (5 bases). In DNA, the CDR3 is TGTGCCAGCAGCCCGCCCGGTTCACCAAAGGGGACTGAAGCTTTCTTT. This codes for CASSPPGSPKGTEAFF.